This T cell receptor beta chain is from a study of shared clonotypes between healthy human individuals. Germline lookup yields CDR1 MDHEN and CDR2 SYDVKM. The CDR3 runs 14 residues. Researchers ran the assay at a deep level. Some clones are missing from TCRdb's copy, which holds only in-frame ones; the method was immunoSEQ multiplex PCR. The repertoire has more than 500,000 clones, roughly 96% of them found once; the top ten carry approximately 0.11%. On this clone: The sample holds other DNA sequences that translate to the same CDR3.

Terminally differentiated effector memory CD45RA+ cells were left out of the naive CD8 fraction, which was CD45RO-negative and positively selected for CCR7. This chain uses TRBV28 with TRBJ2-5; 8 nucleotides match TRBD2. The DNA end is a closer match to TRBJ2-7, so the J assignment may be wrong. Sequencing was carried out using naive CD8+ T cells sorted from blood. This clonotype was obtained from a woman aged 25 to 45 in good health. In DNA, the CDR3 is TGTGCCAGCACCTTAGCGGGAAGCTCCTACGAGCAGTACTTC. It encodes CASTLAGSSYEQYF.